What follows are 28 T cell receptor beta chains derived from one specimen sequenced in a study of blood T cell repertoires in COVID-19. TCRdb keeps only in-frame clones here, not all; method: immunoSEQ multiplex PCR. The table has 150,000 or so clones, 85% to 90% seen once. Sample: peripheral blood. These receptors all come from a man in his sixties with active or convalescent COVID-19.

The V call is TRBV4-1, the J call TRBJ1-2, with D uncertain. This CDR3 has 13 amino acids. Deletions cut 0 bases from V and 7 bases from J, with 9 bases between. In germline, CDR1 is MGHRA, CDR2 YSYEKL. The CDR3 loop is CASSQDETGGYTF. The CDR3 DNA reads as TGCGCCAGCAGCCAAGACGAAACCGGTGGCTACACCTTC.

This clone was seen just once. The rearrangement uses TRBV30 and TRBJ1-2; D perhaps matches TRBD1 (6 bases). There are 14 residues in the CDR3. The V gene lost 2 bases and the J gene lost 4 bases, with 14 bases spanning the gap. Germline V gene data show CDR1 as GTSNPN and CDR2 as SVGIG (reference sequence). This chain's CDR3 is CAWSPGTLSYGYTF. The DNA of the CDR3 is TGTGCCTGGAGTCCCGGGACATTGAGCTATGGCTACACCTTC.

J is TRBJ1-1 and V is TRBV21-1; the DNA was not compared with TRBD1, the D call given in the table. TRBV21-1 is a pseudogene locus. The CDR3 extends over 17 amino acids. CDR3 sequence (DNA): TGTGCCAGCAGTAAAGGAAGGGACAGGGGTGGGTGCACTGAAGCTTTCTTT. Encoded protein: CASSKGRDRGGCTEAFF.

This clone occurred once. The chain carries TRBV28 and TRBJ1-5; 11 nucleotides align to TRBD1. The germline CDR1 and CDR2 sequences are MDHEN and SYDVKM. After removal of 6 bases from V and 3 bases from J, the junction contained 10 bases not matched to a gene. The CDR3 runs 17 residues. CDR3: CASRQSGTGGFNQPQHF. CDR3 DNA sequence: TGTGCCAGCAGACAAAGTGGGACAGGGGGATTCAATCAGCCCCAGCATTTT.

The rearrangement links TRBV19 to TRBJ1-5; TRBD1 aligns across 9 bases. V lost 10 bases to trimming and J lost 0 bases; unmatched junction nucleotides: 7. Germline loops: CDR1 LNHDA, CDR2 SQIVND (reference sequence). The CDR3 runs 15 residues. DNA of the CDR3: TGTGCCATTCCGGGACAGGGATATAGCAATCAGCCCCAGCATTTT. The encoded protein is CAIPGQGYSNQPQHF.

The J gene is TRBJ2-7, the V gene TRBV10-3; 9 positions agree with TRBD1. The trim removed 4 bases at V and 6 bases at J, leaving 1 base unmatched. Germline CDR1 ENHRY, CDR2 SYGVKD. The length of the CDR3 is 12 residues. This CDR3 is CAISGGQGEQYF. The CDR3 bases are TGTGCCATCAGTGGGGGACAGGGCGAGCAGTACTTC.

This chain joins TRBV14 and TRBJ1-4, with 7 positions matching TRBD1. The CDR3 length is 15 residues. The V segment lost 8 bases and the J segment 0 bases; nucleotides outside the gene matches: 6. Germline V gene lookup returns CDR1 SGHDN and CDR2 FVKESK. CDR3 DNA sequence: TGTGCCAGCCAAGGGGGCGATGCAACTAATGAAAAACTGTTTTTT. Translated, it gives CASQGGDATNEKLFF.

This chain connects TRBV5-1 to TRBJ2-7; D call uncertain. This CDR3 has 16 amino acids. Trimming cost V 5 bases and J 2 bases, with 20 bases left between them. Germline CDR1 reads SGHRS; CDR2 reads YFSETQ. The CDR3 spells CASRTGPSGAPYEQYF. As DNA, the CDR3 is TGCGCCAGCAGAACCGGCCCCTCCGGAGCTCCCTACGAGCAGTACTTC.

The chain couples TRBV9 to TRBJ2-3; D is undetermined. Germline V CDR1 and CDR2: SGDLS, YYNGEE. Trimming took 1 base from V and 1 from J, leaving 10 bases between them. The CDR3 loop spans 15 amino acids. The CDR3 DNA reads TGTGCCAGCAGCGTATTTAGTTTCGGCACAGATACGCAGTATTTT. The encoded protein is CASSVFSFGTDTQYF.

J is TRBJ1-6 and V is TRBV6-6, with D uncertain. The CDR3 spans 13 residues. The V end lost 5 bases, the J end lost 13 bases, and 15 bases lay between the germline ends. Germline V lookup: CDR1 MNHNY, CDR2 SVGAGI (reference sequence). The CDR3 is CASSPRRGDPLHF. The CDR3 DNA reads TGTGCCAGCAGTCCTCGTCGAGGCGACCCCCTCCACTTT.

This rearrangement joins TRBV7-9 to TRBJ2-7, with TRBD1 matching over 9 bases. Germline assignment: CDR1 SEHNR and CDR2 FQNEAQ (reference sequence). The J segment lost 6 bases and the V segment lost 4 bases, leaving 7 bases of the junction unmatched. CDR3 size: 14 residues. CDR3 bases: TGTGCCAGCAGCTCGGACAGGGGCTATACCGAGCAGTACTTC. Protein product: CASSSDRGYTEQYF.

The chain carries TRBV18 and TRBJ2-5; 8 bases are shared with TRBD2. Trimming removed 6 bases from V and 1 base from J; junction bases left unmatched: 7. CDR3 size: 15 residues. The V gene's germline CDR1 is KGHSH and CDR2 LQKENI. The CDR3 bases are TGTGCCAGCTCGCAACTTAGCGGGATCCAAGAGACCCAGTACTTC. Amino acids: CASSQLSGIQETQYF.

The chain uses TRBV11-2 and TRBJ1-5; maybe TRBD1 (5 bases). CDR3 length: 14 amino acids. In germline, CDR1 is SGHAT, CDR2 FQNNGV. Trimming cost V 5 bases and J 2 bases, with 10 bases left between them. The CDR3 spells CASSHGGRNQPQHF. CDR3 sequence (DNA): TGTGCCAGCAGCCACGGGGGTCGCAATCAGCCCCAGCATTTT.

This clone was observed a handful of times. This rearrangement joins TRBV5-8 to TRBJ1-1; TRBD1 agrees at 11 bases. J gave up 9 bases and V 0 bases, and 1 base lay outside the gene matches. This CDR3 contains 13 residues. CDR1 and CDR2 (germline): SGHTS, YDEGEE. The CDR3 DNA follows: TGTGCCAGCAGCTTGGAGGACAGGGGGCAAGCTTTCTTT. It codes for CASSLEDRGQAFF.

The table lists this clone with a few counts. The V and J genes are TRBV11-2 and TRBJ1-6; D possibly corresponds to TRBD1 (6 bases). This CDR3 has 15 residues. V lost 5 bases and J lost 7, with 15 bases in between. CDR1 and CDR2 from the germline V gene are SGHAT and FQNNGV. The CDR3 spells CASSELQGRNSPLHF. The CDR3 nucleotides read TGTGCCAGCAGCGAACTACAGGGTAGAAATTCACCCCTCCACTTT.

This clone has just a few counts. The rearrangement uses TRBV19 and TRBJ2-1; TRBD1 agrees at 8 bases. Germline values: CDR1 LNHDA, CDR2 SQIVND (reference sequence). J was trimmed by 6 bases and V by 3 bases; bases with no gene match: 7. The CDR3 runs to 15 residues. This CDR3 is CASSIFVTGVNEQFF. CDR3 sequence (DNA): TGTGCCAGTAGTATTTTCGTGACAGGGGTCAATGAGCAGTTCTTC.

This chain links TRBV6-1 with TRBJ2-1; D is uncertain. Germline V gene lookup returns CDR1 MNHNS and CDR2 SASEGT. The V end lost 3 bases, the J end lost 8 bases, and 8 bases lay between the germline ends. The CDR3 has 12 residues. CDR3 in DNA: TGTGCCAGCAGTGACAGGTGGGATGAGCAGTTCTTC. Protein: CASSDRWDEQFF.

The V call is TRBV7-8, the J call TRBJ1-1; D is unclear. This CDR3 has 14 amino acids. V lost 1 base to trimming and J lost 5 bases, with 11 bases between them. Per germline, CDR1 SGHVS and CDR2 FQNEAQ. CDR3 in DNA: TGTGCCAGCAGCTTAGGTTCGGGTGTGACTGAAGCTTTCTTT. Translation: CASSLGSGVTEAFF.

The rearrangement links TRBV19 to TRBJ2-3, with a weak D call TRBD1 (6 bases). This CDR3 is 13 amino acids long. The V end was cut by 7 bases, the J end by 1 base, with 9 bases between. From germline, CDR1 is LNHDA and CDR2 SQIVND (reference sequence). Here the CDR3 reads CASKHRGTDTQYF. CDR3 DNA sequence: TGTGCCAGTAAGCACAGGGGCACAGATACGCAGTATTTT.

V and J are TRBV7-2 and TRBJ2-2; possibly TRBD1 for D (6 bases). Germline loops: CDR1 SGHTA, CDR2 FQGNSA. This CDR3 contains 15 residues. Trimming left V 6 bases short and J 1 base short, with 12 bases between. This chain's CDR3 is CASSFTTGNTGELFF. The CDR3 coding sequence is TGTGCCAGCAGTTTTACGACAGGGAACACCGGGGAGCTGTTTTTT.

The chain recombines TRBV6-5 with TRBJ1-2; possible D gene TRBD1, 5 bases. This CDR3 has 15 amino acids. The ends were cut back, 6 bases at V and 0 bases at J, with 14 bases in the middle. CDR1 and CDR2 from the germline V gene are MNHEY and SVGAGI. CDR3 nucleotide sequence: TGTGCCAGCAGCCCCGACAGCAACCCTAACTATGGCTACACCTTC. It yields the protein CASSPDSNPNYGYTF.

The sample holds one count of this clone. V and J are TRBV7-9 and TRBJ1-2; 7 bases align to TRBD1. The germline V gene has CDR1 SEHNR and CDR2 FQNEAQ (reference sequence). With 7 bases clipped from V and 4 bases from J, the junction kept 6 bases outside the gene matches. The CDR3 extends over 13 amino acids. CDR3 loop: CASNPGQPYGYTF. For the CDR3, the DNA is TGTGCCAGCAATCCGGGACAGCCCTATGGCTACACCTTC.

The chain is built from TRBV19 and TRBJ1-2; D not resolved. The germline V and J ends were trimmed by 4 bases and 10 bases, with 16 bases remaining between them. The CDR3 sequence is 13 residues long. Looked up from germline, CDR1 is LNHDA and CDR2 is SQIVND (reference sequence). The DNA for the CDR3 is TGTGCCAGTAGTACTGTATTCCCGGGTGACTACACCTTC. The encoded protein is CASSTVFPGDYTF.

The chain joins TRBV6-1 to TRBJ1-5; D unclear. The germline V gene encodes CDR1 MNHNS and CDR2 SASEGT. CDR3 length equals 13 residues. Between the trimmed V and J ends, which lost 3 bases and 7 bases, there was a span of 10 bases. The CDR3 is CASSDMRLQPQHF. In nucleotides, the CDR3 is TGTGCCAGCAGTGATATGCGGTTACAGCCCCAGCATTTT.

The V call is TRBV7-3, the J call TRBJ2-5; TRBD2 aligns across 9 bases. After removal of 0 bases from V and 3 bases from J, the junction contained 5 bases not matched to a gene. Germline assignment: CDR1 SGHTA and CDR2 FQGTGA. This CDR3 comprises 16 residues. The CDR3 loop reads CASSLTPSGAEETQYF. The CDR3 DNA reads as TGTGCCAGCAGCTTAACTCCTAGCGGGGCCGAAGAGACCCAGTACTTC. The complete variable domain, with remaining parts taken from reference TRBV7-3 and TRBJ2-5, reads GAGVSQTPSNKVTEKGKYVELRCDPISGHTALYWYRQSLGQGPEFLIYFQGTGAADDSGLPNDRFFAVRPEGSVSTLKIQRTERGDSAVYLCASSLTPSGAEETQYFGPGTRLLVL.

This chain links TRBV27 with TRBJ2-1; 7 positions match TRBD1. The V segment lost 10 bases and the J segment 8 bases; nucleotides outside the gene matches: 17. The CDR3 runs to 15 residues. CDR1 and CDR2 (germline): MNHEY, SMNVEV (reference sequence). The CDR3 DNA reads TGTGCCACGCTACAGGGGTTCGGTCGATCCCATGAGCAGTTCTTC. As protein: CATLQGFGRSHEQFF.

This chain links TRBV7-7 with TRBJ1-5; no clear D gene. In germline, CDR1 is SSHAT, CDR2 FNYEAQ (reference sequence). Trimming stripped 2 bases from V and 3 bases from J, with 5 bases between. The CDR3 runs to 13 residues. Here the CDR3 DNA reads TGTGCCAGCAGCTTAAAGCCCAATCAGCCCCAGCATTTT. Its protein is CASSLKPNQPQHF.

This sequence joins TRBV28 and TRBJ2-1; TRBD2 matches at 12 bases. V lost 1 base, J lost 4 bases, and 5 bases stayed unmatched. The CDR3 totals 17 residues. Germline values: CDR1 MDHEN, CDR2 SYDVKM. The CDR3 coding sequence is TGTGCCAGCAGTTTATCCGCTAGCGGGAGGGGTTACAATGAGCAGTTCTTC. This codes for CASSLSASGRGYNEQFF.